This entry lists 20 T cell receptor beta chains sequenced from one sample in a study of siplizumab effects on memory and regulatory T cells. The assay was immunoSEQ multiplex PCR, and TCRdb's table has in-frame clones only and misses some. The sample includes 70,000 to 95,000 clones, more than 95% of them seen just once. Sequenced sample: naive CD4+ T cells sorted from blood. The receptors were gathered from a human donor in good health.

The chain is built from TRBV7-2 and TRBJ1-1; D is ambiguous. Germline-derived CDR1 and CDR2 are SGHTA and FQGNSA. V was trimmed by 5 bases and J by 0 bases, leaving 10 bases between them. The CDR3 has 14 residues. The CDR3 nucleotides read TGTGCCAGCAGCCCCAATGGGGTGAACACTGAAGCTTTCTTT. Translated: CASSPNGVNTEAFF.

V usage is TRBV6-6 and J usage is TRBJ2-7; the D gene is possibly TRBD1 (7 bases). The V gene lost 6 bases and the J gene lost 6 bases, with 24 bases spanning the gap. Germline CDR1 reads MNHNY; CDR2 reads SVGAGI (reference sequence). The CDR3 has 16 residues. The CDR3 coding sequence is TGTGCCAGCAGCCCTCAGTCGGAGGGGGCGCGAGCCGAGCAGTACTTC. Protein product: CASSPQSEGARAEQYF.

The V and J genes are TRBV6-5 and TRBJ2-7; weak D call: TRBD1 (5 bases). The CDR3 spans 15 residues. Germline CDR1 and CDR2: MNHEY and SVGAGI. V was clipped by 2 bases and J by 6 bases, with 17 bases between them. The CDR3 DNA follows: TGTGCCAGCAGTTACCAACCCAGGGTTTCTGGCGAGCAGTACTTC. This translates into CASSYQPRVSGEQYF.

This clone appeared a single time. The CDR3 nucleotides are TGTGCCAGCATATTAGGACAGAACTATGGCTACACCTTC. Translation gives CASILGQNYGYTF. The V and J genes are TRBV6-1 and TRBJ1-2; TRBD1 might be the D (6 bases). This CDR3 has 13 residues. CDR1 is MNHNS and CDR2 is SASEGT in the germline V gene. Trimming took off 7 bases at V and 2 bases at J, with 11 bases between the two ends.

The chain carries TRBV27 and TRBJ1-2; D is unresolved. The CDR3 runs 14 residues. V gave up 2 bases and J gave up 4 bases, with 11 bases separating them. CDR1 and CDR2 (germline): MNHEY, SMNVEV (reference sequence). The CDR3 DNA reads TGTGCCAGCAGTTTACGGGCCTCGGGCTATGGCTACACCTTC. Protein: CASSLRASGYGYTF.

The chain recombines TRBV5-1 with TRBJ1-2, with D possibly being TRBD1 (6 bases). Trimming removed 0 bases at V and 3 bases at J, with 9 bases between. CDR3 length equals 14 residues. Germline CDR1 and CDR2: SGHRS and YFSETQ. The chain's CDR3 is CASSLGTDYYGYTF. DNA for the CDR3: TGCGCCAGCAGCTTGGGGACAGACTACTATGGCTACACCTTC.

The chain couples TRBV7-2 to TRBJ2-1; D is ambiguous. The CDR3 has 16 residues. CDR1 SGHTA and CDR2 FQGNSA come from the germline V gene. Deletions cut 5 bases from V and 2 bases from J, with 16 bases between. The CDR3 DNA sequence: TGTGCCAGCAGCCTGTACCAACTCGCTACCTACAATGAGCAGTTCTTC. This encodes CASSLYQLATYNEQFF.

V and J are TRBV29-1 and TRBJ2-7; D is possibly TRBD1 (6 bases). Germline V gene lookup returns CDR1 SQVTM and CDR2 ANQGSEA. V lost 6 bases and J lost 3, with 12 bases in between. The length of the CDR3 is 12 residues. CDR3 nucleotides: TGCAGCGTACAGGGAGTCAACTACGAGCAGTACTTC. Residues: CSVQGVNYEQYF.

As DNA, the CDR3 is TGTGCCAGCAGCTTGGGGGGCTCCAAAAACATTCAGTACTTC. Protein sequence: CASSLGGSKNIQYF. The V gene is TRBV7-3, the J gene TRBJ2-4; D is possibly TRBD1 or TRBD2 (6 bases each). The CDR3 has 14 amino acids. Deletions cut 3 bases from V and 2 bases from J, with 8 bases between. The germline gives CDR1 SGHTA, CDR2 FQGTGA.

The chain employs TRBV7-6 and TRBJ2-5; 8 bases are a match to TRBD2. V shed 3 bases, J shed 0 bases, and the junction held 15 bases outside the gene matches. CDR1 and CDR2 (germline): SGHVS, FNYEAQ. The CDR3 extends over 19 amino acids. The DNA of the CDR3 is TGTGCCAGCAGCTTTATGGGGTTATCCGGGGGGGGTAACCAAGAGACCCAGTACTTC. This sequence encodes CASSFMGLSGGGNQETQYF.

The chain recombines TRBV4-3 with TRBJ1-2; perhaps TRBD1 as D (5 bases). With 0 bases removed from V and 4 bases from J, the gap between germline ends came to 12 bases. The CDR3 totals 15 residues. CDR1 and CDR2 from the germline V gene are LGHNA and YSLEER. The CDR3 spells CASSQDMRGLYGYTF. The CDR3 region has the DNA TGCGCCAGCAGCCAAGATATGCGGGGACTCTATGGCTACACCTTC.

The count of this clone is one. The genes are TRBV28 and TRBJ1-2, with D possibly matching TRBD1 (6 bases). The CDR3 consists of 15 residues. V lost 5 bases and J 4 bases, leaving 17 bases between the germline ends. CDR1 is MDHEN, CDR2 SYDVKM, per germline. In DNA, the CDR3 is TGTGCCAGCAGTGGAAGATGGACAGCCCTCTATGGCTACACCTTC. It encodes CASSGRWTALYGYTF.

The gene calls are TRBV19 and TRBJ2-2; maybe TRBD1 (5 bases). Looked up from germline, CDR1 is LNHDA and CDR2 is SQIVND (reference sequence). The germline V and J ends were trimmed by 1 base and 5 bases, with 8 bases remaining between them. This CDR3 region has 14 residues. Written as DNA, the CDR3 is TGTGCCAGTAGTATAGGCCAGGGAACCGGGGAGCTGTTTTTT. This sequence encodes CASSIGQGTGELFF.

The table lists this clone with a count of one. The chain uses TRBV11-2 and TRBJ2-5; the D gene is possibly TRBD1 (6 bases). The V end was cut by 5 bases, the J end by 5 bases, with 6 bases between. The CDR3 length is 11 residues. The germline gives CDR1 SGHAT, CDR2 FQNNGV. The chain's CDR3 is CASSQGETQYF. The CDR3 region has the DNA TGTGCCAGCAGCCAGGGGGAGACCCAGTACTTC.

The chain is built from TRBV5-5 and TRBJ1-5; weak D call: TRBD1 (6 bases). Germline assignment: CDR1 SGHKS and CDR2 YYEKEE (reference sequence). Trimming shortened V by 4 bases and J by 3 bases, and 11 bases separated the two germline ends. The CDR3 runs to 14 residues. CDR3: CASSPRQDNQPQHF. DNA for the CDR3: TGTGCCAGCAGCCCTCGACAGGACAATCAGCCCCAGCATTTT.

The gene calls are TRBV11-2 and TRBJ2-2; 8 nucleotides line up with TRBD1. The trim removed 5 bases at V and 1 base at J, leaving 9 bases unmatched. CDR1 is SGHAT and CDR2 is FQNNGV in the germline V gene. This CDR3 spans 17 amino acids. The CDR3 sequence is CASSTPSGGRNTGELFF. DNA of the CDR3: TGTGCCAGCAGCACACCATCAGGGGGCAGGAACACCGGGGAGCTGTTTTTT.

CDR3 nucleotide sequence: TGCGCCAGCAGCCAAGGTCCCCAAGAGACCCAGTACTTC. This codes for CASSQGPQETQYF. The rearrangement links TRBV4-1 to TRBJ2-5; D is unclear. The CDR3 loop spans 13 amino acids. V lost 1 base and J lost 1, with 4 bases in between. In germline, CDR1 is MGHRA, CDR2 YSYEKL.

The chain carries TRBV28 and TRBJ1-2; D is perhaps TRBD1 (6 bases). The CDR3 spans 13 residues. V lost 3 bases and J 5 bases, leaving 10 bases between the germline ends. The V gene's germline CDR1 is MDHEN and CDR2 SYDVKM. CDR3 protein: CASSFTGSYGYTF. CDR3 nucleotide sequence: TGTGCCAGCAGTTTTACAGGGTCTTATGGCTACACCTTC.

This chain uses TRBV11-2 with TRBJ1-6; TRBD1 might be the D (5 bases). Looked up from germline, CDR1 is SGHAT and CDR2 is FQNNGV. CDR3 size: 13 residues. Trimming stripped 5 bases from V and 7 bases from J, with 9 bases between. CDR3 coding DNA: TGTGCCAGCAGCCGGGACGGAAATTCACCCCTCCACTTT. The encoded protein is CASSRDGNSPLHF. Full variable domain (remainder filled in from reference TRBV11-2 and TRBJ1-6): EAGVAQSPRYKIIEKRQSVAFWCNPISGHATLYWYQQILGQGPKLLIQFQNNGVVDDSQLPKDRFSAERLKGVDSTLKIQPAKLEDSAVYLCASSRDGNSPLHFGNGTRLTVT.

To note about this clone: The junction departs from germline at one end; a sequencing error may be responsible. CDR3 protein: CASTLSSSDTEAFF. CDR3 bases: TGTGCCAGCACCTTGAGCAGTTCCGACACTGAAGCTTTCTTT. The chain joins TRBV5-4 to TRBJ1-1; unclear D gene. From germline, CDR1 is SGHNT and CDR2 YYREEE (reference sequence). The CDR3 runs 14 residues.